This T cell receptor (beta chain) was captured by sequencing in a study of CD8 T cells in ankylosing spondylitis (dated by TCRdb to about 2017). In terms of the full investigation: To find TCR variants linked to disease, the study profiled T cell receptor beta repertoires in ankylosing spondylitis patients and healthy donors. The whole study cohort included under 140 healthy donors and 25 ankylosing spondylitis patients. Peripheral blood was sampled, and synovial fluid was additionally collected from ankylosing spondylitis patients.

Sequenced on an Illumina HiSeq 2500. TCR beta libraries were prepared by quantitative 5'-RACE with molecular barcodes. Concerning the study's data processing: A new computational method, built on a probabilistic model of VDJ rearrangement, was used to identify disease-linked TCR variants. In TCRdb, the public reads were trimmed at Q25 with fastp and aligned with MiXCR, with productive beta chains retained. Rows are combined by CDR3 protein, so each entry shows the most common genes and DNA. V and J calls and clone size were set by TCRdb, not the authors. In this sample the table shows 500,000 to 650,000 distinct CDR3 sequences, roughly 5.2% of which occur a single time. The ten largest make up 3% to 4% of the sample. The paper's findings and limits, for the study overall: A TCR beta motif of about 8 highly homologous amino acid variants appeared characteristic of blood from ankylosing spondylitis patients. According to the report, matched synovial fluid samples from ankylosing spondylitis patients were significantly enriched for the disease-linked clones. Some motif variants were previously reported in synovial fluid and blood of reactive arthritis patients, suggesting common disease-initiation mechanisms. The disease-linked clones had a CD8+ phenotype and were found at relatively low frequencies in peripheral blood.

Per the germline V gene (reference sequence), DFQATT is the CDR1 and SNEGSKA is the CDR2. Cut back by 0 bases and 0 bases, the V and J ends lie 14 bases apart. Measured from the cysteine to the phenylalanine, the CDR3 is 17 residues long. Only the CDR3 part of the read is kept: 51 bases, read in frame from the first base. There are many counts of this clonotype. Its antigen remains unidentified. Base qualities are not at hand, and no much larger clone is one base apart. Sequenced input: blood, either unsorted or a sorted T cell fraction (not recorded which). The chain is encoded by TRBV20-1 joined to TRBJ2-2, with TRBD1 perhaps the D gene, on 5 matching bases. The clonotype originates from a male donor with ankylosing spondylitis. The DNA reads TGCAGTGCTAGAGATCGGCGAAAACAGGCGAACACCGGGGAGCTGTTTTTT. Translated, this is CSARDRRKQANTGELFF.